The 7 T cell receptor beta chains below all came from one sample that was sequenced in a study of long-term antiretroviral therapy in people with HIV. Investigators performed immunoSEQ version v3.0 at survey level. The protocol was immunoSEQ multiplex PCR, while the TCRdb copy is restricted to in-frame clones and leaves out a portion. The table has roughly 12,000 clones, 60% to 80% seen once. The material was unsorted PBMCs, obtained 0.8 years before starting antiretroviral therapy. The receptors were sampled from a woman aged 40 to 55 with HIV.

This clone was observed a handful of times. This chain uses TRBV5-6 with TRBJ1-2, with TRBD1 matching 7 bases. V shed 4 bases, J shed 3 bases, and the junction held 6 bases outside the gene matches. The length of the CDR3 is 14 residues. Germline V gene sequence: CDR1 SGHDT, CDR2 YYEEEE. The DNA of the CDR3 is TGTGCCAGCAGCACCGGGACAGTCGACTATGGCTACACCTTC. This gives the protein CASSTGTVDYGYTF. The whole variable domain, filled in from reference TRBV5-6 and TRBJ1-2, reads DAGVTQSPTHLIKTRGQQVTLRCSPKSGHDTVSWYQQALGQGPQFIFQYYEEEERQRGNFPDRFSGHQFPNYSSELNVNALLLGDSALYLCASSTGTVDYGYTFGSGTRLTVV.

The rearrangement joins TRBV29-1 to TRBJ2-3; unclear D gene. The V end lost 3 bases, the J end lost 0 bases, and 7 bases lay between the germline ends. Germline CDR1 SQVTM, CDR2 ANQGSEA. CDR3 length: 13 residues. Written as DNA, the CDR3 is TGCAGCGTTGACGGCGCCAGCACAGATACGCAGTATTTT. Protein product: CSVDGASTDTQYF.

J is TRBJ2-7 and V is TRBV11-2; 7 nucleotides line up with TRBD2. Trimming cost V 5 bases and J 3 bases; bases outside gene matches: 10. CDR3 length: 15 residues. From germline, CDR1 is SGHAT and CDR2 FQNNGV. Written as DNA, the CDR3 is TGTGCCAGCAGCCCATGGGGGGGAGTGGACTACGAGCAGTACTTC. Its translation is CASSPWGGVDYEQYF.

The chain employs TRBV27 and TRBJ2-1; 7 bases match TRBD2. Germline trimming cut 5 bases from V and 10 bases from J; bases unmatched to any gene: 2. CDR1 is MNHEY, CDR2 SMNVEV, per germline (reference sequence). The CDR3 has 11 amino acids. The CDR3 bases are TGTGCCAGCAGTCCCGGGAGGGAGCAGTTCTTC. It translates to CASSPGREQFF.

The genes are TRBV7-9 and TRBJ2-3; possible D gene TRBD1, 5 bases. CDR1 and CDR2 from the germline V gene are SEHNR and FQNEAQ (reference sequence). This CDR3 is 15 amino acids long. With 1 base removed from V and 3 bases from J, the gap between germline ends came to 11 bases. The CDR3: CASSLEGRVTDTQYF. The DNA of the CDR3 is TGTGCCAGCAGCTTAGAGGGCAGGGTTACAGATACGCAGTATTTT.

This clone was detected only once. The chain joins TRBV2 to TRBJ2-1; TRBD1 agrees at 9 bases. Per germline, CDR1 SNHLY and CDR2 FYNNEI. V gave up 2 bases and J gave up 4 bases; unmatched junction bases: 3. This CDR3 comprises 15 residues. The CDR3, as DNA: TGTGCCAGCAGTGAATTGACAGGGGGTTACAATGAGCAGTTCTTC. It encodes CASSELTGGYNEQFF. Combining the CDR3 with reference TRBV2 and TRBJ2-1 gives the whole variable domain EPEVTQTPSHQVTQMGQEVILRCVPISNHLYFYWYRQILGQKVEFLVSFYNNEISEKSEIFDDQFSVERPDGSNFTLKIRSTKLEDSAMYFCASSELTGGYNEQFFGPGTRLTVL.

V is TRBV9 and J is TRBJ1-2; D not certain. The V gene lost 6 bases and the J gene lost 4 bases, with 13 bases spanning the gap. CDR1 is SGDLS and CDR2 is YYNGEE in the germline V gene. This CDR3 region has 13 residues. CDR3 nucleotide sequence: TGTGCCAGCAAGAAGGGCCAGACCTATGGCTACACCTTC. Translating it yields CASKKGQTYGYTF.